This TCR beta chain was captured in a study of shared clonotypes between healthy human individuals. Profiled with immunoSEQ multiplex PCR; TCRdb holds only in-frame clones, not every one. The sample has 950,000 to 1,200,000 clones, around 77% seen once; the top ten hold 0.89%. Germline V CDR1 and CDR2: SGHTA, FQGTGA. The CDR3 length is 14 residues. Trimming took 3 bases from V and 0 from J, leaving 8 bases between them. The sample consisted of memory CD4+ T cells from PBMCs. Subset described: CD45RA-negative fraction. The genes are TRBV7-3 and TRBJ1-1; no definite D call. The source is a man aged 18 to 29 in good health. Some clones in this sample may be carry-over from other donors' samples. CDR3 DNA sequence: TGTGCCAGCAGCTTCAAAACAGTGAACACTGAAGCTTTCTTT. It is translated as CASSFKTVNTEAFF.